A selection of T cell receptor beta chains follows, all from one sample in a study of regulatory T cells in long-lasting Graves disease. TCRdb called the multiplex PCR reads again in MiXCR, with one record for every CDR3 protein. The sample lists roughly 560,000 distinct CDR3 sequences, about 15% occurring once. The sample also formed part of further work on T cells in Graves' hyperthyroidism and ophthalmopathy.

The sample consisted of peripheral blood mononuclear cells (PBMCs), taken at new diagnosis, from a patient treated with antithyroid drugs. The receptors shown here come from a woman aged 35-65 years with Graves disease. The CDR3 runs from the conserved cysteine through the conserved F or W. The D gene is left open where the match is weak. Clone size appears in some rows only: once, few, many, or a class for an expanded clone.

-	TRBV3-1	TRBJ1-6	many	TGTGCCAGCAGCCAAGGGGTTTCACCCCTCCACTTT	CASSQGVSPLHF
TRBD2	TRBV20-1	TRBJ2-3	many	TGCAGTGCTAGCCATAGCGGGGGGGCAGATACGCAGTATTTT	CSASHSGGADTQYF
-	TRBV20-1	TRBJ1-6	-	TGCAGTGCTAGAGATAGGGGGTGGGCCAGTAGGTCACCCCTCCACTTT	CSARDRGWASRSPLHF
-	TRBV27	TRBJ2-3	many	TGTGCCAGCAGCTCCCTCTGGGATACGCAGTATTTT	CASSSLWDTQYF
-	TRBV19	TRBJ1-4	few	TGTGCCAGTAGTATTTCCTCAGGCGCAACTAATGAAAAACTGTTTTTT	CASSISSGATNEKLFF
TRBD1	TRBV7-6	TRBJ2-3	few	TGTGCCAGCAGCCATAGGACAGGGGGGACGCAGTATTTT	CASSHRTGGTQYF
-	TRBV5-4	TRBJ1-1	few	TGTGCCAGCAGCAAGGTCCAGGCCCGGGGGAACACTGAAGCTTTCTTT	CASSKVQARGNTEAFF
-	TRBV20-1	TRBJ1-1	-	TGCAGTGCTGTTCCGGGGCGGGGTGACACTGAAGCTTTCTTT	CSAVPGRGDTEAFF
-	TRBV2	TRBJ2-2	-	TGTGCCAGCAAATTGAGACAGAACACCGGGGAGCTGTTTTTT	CASKLRQNTGELFF
-	TRBV6-1	TRBJ1-3	-	TGTGCCAGCAGTCAACAGGGTGGAAACACCATATATTTT	CASSQQGGNTIYF
-	TRBV20-1	TRBJ1-1	many	TGCAGTGCCCTTCGCGGCGCAGGCCCCACTGAAGCTTTCTTT	CSALRGAGPTEAFF
-	TRBV6-2/TRBV6-3	TRBJ2-5	few	TGTGCCAGCAGCGATCAGGGGGAGACCCAGTACTTC	CASSDQGETQYF
-	TRBV12-3/TRBV12-4	TRBJ1-1	many	TGTGCCAGCAGTACTCTGGGTGAAGGGAAAGCTTTCTTT	CASSTLGEGKAFF